This record covers a single TCR beta chain. Other DNA sequences in this sample translate to the same CDR3. The CDR3 runs to 18 residues. V lost 0 bases to trimming and J lost 0 bases, with 15 bases between them. Germline V CDR1 and CDR2: LGHDT, YNNKEL (reference sequence). The sample originates from a study of blood T cell repertoires in COVID-19. Assay used: immunoSEQ multiplex PCR; TCRdb lists only in-frame clones, some missing. This table has about 250,000 clones, roughly 82% appearing once. This chain connects TRBV3-1 (or the pseudogene TRBV3-2) to TRBJ1-3, with unresolved D. Sequenced input: peripheral blood. This clonotype was sampled from a woman aged 80 or over with active or convalescent COVID-19. For the CDR3, the DNA is TGTGCCAGCAGCCAAGATCTTCGTCGAGGGTTCTCTGGAAACACCATATATTTT. Its translation: CASSQDLRRGFSGNTIYF.